The clone carrying this T cell receptor beta chain was counted between two and nine times. Each CDR3 protein is one row after TCRdb ran MiXCR on the 5' RACE reads. The sample carries more than 250,000 distinct CDR3 sequences, under 20% recorded once. The data originate from a study of T-cell memory formation after mild COVID-19. Germline V gives CDR1 ENHRY, CDR2 SYGVKD. CDR3 length equals 13 residues. Trimming took 10 bases from V and 1 from J, leaving 12 bases between them. This chain uses TRBV10-3 with TRBJ2-3, with a weak D call TRBD2 (5 bases). This receptor was taken from a man aged 18 to 29 who had mild COVID-19 (a few samples of this study predate the infection). Cell type and time point are not known. The sample taken for sequencing was PBMCs or a T cell subset sorted from them (not recorded which). CDR3 sequence: CATAPGGTDTQYF. The CDR3 DNA follows: TGTGCCACCGCTCCCGGGGGCACAGATACGCAGTATTTT.